A single sample is the source of the 16 T cell receptor beta chains below, sequenced in a study of radiation and T cells in renal cell carcinoma. Assay: immunoSEQ multiplex PCR; the TCRdb copy retains only in-frame clones and omits some. The repertoire has about 77,000 clones, approximately 87% of them found once; the top ten carry more than 2%. The time point: blood 4 weeks post-SBRT, at nephrectomy. The sample's treatment: 15 Gy SBRT to primary tumor, nephrectomy 4 weeks later. The sequences come from blood, collected from a patient whose treatment included radiotherapy and nephrectomy. These receptors came from a woman aged 55-69 years with renal cell carcinoma.

This chain connects TRBV19 to TRBJ1-1; D might be TRBD1 (6 bases). The CDR3 is 13 residues long. Trimming pared 10 bases from V and 0 bases from J, leaving 12 bases between. Germline V gene sequence: CDR1 LNHDA, CDR2 SQIVND (reference sequence). Here the CDR3 reads CATIQGLNTEAFF. Here the CDR3 DNA reads TGTGCCACCATACAGGGCCTGAACACTGAAGCTTTCTTT.

The CDR3 reads CSAKNTEAFF. The CDR3 nucleotides are TGCAGCGCAAAGAACACTGAAGCTTTCTTT. The rearrangement joins TRBV29-1 to TRBJ1-1; no definite D call. The V end lost 7 bases, the J end lost 1 base, and 4 bases lay between the germline ends. CDR3 length equals 10 residues. Germline CDR1 is SQVTM and CDR2 is ANQGSEA.

In its sample, this clone was seen a few times. The chain has TRBV7-2 and TRBJ2-7, with D maybe TRBD2 (5 bases). Germline V gene lookup returns CDR1 SGHTA and CDR2 FQGNSA. The germline V and J ends were trimmed by 1 base and 4 bases, with 14 bases remaining between them. The CDR3 has 15 amino acids. In DNA, the CDR3 is TGTGCCAGCAGCTTAGGAGATGGAGGTCTTTACGAGCAGTACTTC. Its protein product is CASSLGDGGLYEQYF.

This clone was detected a few times. This sequence joins TRBV6-6 and TRBJ2-3, with D possibly being TRBD2 (6 bases). Germline V CDR1 and CDR2: MNHNY, SVGAGI (reference sequence). Trimming pared 7 bases from V and 2 bases from J, leaving 16 bases between. The CDR3 runs to 15 residues. CDR3 sequence reads: CASTRPGLDTDTQYF. Here the CDR3 DNA reads TGTGCCAGCACCCGTCCGGGACTGGACACAGATACGCAGTATTTT.

The chain recombines TRBV5-1 with TRBJ2-1; TRBD2 matches 13 bases. With V trimmed by 4 bases and J by 8 bases, 6 bases remained unmatched. The CDR3 runs to 15 residues. Looked up from germline, CDR1 is SGHRS and CDR2 is YFSETQ. CDR3 coding DNA: TGCGCCAGCAGCGACGGACTAGCGGGAGTCGATGAGCAGTTCTTC. The encoded protein is CASSDGLAGVDEQFF.

The rearrangement uses TRBV5-4 and TRBJ2-7; 7 bases are shared with TRBD1. V lost 5 bases and J lost 3; bases outside the gene matches: 14. This CDR3 comprises 16 residues. From germline, CDR1 is SGHNT and CDR2 YYREEE (reference sequence). The CDR3 spells CASRLTPGTEFYEQYF. CDR3 in DNA: TGTGCCAGCAGGCTGACTCCCGGGACAGAATTCTACGAGCAGTACTTC.

V gene TRBV28 combines with J gene TRBJ1-6; the D is unclear. Germline V lookup: CDR1 MDHEN, CDR2 SYDVKM. The length of the CDR3 is 16 residues. V was pared by 2 bases and J by 4 bases, with 12 bases between. This CDR3 reads CASSLPRLGYNSPLHF. In DNA, the CDR3 is TGTGCCAGCAGTTTACCACGACTGGGATATAATTCACCCCTCCACTTT. Drawing the rest from reference TRBV28 and TRBJ1-6, the complete variable domain is DVKVTQSSRYLVKRTGEKVFLECVQDMDHENMFWYRQDPGLGLRLIYFSYDVKMKEKGDIPEGYSVSREKKERFSLILESASTNQTSMYLCASSLPRLGYNSPLHFGNGTRLTVT.

This chain connects TRBV6-1 to TRBJ2-6, with D possibly being TRBD1 (6 bases). Looked up from germline, CDR1 is MNHNS and CDR2 is SASEGT. V was shortened by 4 bases and J by 0 bases, with 13 bases between the two germline ends. The CDR3 is made up of 17 amino acids. The CDR3 is CASSGPGVHSGANVLTF. For the CDR3, the DNA is TGTGCCAGCAGTGGCCCAGGGGTCCACTCTGGGGCCAACGTCCTGACTTTC.

The chain combines TRBV6-1 with TRBJ1-4; D possibly corresponds to TRBD1 (6 bases). This CDR3 has 14 residues. In germline, CDR1 is MNHNS, CDR2 SASEGT. Trimming stripped 8 bases from V and 4 bases from J, with 14 bases between. The CDR3 here is CASRTRDINEKLFF. The CDR3 nucleotides read TGTGCCAGCCGCACCCGGGACATTAATGAAAAACTGTTTTTT.

Concerning this clone: Germline is not matched at one junction end, which may reflect a read error. The rearrangement uses TRBV28 and TRBJ2-7; D unresolved. Germline V gene lookup returns CDR1 MDHEN and CDR2 SYDVKM. The CDR3 covers 11 residues. The CDR3 nucleotides read TGTGCCAGCAGCTCGATACGGGCCAATTCCTTC. This gives the protein CASSSIRANSF.

This clone was seen only once. The genes are TRBV6-5 and TRBJ1-5; tentatively, D is TRBD1 (5 bases). Trimming left V 11 bases short and J 7 bases short, with 21 bases between. CDR1 and CDR2 (germline): MNHEY, SVGAGI. The CDR3 sequence is 14 residues long. CDR3 nucleotide sequence: TGTGCCGCTCCACAGTCAGGGCTTTCGCAGCCCCAGCATTTT. Its translation: CAAPQSGLSQPQHF.

This chain joins TRBV11-3 and TRBJ2-2; tentatively, D is TRBD1 or TRBD2 (5 bases each). From germline, CDR1 is SGHNT and CDR2 YENEEA. Trimming stripped 4 bases from V and 8 bases from J, with 14 bases between. The CDR3 contains 14 residues. The CDR3 protein is CASSSVGAGGELFF. Here the CDR3 DNA reads TGTGCCAGCAGCTCCGTTGGGGCGGGTGGGGAGCTGTTTTTT.

The chain joins TRBV5-1 to TRBJ2-7; 8 bases match TRBD1. This CDR3 region has 12 residues. The germline V gene has CDR1 SGHRS and CDR2 YFSETQ. V lost 5 bases and J lost 6; bases outside the gene matches: 4. This chain's CDR3 is CASRETGVEQYF. In DNA, the CDR3 is TGCGCCAGCAGGGAGACAGGGGTCGAGCAGTACTTC. The entire variable domain, with the rest obtained from reference TRBV5-1 and TRBJ2-7, is as follows: KAGVTQTPRYLIKTRGQQVTLSCSPISGHRSVSWYQQTPGQGLQFLFEYFSETQRNKGNFPGRFSGRQFSNSRSEMNVSTLELGDSALYLCASRETGVEQYFGPGTRLTVT.

The V and J genes are TRBV11-2 and TRBJ2-3; possibly TRBD2 for D (6 bases). The germline V gene encodes CDR1 SGHAT and CDR2 FQNNGV. This CDR3 is built from 15 residues. The V and J ends lost 3 bases and 4 bases respectively, with 14 bases between them. CDR3 protein: CASSLAGNEADTQYF. CDR3 DNA sequence: TGTGCCAGCAGCTTGGCGGGGAACGAGGCAGATACGCAGTATTTT.

The rearrangement joins TRBV29-1 to TRBJ1-2; tentatively, D is TRBD1 (5 bases). The V end lost 6 bases, the J end lost 6 bases, and 14 bases lay between the germline ends. The germline V gene has CDR1 SQVTM and CDR2 ANQGSEA. The CDR3 contains 12 residues. The CDR3 DNA reads as TGCAGCGTCGCGGGGGGAGTAGATGGCTACACCTTC. Residues: CSVAGGVDGYTF.

This clone was observed a handful of times. CDR3 sequence: CASSVVEGKEVFAEAFF. In DNA form, the CDR3 reads TGTGCCAGCAGCGTAGTCGAAGGGAAGGAGGTGTTCGCTGAAGCTTTCTTT. The gene calls are TRBV9 and TRBJ1-1; D is unresolved. This CDR3 comprises 17 residues. In germline, CDR1 is SGDLS, CDR2 YYNGEE. V was pared by 0 bases and J by 6 bases, with 21 bases between.